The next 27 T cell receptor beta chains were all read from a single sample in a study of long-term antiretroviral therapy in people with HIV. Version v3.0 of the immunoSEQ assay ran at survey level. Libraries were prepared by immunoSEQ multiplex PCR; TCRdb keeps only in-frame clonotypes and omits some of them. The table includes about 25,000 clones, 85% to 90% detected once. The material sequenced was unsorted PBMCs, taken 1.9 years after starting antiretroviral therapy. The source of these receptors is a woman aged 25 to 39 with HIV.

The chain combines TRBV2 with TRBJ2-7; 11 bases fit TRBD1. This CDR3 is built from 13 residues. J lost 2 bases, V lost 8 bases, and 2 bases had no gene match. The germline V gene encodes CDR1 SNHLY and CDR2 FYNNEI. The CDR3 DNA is TGTGCCAGCGGGACAGGGGGACCCTACGAGCAGTACTTC. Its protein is CASGTGGPYEQYF.

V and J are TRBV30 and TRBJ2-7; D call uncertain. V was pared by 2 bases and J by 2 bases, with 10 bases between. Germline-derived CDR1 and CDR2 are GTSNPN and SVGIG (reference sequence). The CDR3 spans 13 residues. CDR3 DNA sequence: TGTGCCTGGAGTAGCAGGAGTACCTACGAGCAGTACGTC. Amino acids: CAWSSRSTYEQYV.

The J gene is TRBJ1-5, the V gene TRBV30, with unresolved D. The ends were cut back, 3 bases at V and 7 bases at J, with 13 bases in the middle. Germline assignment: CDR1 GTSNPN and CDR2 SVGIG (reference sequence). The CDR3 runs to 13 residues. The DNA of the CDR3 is TGTGCCTGGAGCCCGGCGGGGATCCAGCCCCAGCATTTT. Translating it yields CAWSPAGIQPQHF.

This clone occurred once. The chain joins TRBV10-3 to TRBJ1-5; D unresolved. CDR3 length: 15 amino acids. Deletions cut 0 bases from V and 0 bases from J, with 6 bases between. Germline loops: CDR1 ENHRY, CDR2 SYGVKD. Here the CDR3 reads CAISESEFSNQPQHF. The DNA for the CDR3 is TGTGCCATCAGTGAGTCCGAATTTAGCAATCAGCCCCAGCATTTT.

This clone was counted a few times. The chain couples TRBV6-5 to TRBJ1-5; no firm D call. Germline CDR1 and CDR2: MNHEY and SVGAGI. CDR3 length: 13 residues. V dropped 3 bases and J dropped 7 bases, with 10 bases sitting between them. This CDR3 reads CASSYKFGQPQHF. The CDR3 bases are TGTGCCAGCAGTTATAAGTTCGGCCAGCCCCAGCATTTT.

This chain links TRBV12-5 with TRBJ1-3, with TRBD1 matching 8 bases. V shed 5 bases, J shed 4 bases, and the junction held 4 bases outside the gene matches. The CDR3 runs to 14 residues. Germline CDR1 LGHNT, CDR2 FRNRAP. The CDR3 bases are TGTGCTAGTGGTCTTAGGGACAGGGGAAACACCATATATTTT. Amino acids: CASGLRDRGNTIYF.

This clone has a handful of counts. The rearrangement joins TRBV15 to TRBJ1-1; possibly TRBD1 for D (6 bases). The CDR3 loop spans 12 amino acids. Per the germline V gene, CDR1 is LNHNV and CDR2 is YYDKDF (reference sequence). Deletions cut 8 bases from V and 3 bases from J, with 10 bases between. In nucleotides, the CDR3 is TGTGCCACCGCAGGGGACGACACTGAAGCTTTCTTT. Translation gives CATAGDDTEAFF.

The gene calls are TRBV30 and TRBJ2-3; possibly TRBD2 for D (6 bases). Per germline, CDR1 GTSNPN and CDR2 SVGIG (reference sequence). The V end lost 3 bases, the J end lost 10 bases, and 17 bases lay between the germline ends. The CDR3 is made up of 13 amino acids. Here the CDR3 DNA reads TGTGCCTGGAGGGGCGGGACCCTAGGGCCGCAGTATTTT. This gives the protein CAWRGGTLGPQYF.

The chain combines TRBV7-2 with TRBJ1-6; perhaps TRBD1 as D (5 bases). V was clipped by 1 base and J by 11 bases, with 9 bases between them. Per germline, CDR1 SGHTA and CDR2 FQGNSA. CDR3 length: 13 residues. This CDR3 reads CASSLGQPTPLHF. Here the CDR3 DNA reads TGTGCCAGCAGCTTAGGACAGCCAACACCCCTCCACTTT.

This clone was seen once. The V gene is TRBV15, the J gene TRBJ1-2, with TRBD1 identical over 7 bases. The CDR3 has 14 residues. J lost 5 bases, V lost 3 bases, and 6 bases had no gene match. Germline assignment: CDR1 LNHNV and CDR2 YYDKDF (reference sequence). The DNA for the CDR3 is TGTGCCACCAGCAGGAGGACAGGCGAGTATGGCTACACCTTC. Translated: CATSRRTGEYGYTF.

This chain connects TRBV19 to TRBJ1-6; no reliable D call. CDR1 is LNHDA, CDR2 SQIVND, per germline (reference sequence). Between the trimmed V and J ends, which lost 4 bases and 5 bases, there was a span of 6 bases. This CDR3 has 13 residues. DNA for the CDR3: TGTGCCAGTAGTACCCGGGATAATTCACCCCTCCACTTT. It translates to CASSTRDNSPLHF. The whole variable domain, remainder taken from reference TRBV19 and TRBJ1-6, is DGGITQSPKYLFRKEGQNVTLSCEQNLNHDAMYWYRQDPGQGLRLIYYSQIVNDFQKGDIAEGYSVSREKKESFPLTVTSAQKNPTAFYLCASSTRDNSPLHFGNGTRLTVT.

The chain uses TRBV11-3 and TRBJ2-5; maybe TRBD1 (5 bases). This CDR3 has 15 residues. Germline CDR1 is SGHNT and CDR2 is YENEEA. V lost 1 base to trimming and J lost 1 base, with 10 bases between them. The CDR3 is CASSLGDSAQETQYF. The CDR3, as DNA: TGTGCCAGCAGCTTAGGTGACAGTGCCCAAGAGACCCAGTACTTC. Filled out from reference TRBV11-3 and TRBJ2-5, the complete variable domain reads EAGVVQSPRYKIIEKKQPVAFWCNPISGHNTLYWYLQNLGQGPELLIRYENEEAVDDSQLPKDRFSAERLKGVDSTLKIQPAELGDSAVYLCASSLGDSAQETQYFGPGTRLLVL.

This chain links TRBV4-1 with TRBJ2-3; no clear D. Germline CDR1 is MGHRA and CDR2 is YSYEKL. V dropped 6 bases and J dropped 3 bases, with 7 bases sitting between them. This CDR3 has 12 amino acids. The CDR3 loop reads CASSDWTDTQYF. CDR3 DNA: TGCGCCAGCAGTGATTGGACAGATACGCAGTATTTT.

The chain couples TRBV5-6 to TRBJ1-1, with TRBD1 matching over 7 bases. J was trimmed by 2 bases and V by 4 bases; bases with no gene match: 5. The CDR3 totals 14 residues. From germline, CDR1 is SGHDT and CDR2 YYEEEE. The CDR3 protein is CASSRGTDNTEAFF. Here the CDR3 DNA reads TGTGCCAGCAGCAGGGGGACAGATAACACTGAAGCTTTCTTT.

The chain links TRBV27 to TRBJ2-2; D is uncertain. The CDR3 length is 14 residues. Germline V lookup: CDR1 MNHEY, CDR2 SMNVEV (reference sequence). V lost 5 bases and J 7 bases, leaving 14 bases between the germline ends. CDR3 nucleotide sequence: TGTGCCAGCAGTCTAACGAAGGGCGGCGGGGAGCTGTTTTTT. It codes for CASSLTKGGGELFF.

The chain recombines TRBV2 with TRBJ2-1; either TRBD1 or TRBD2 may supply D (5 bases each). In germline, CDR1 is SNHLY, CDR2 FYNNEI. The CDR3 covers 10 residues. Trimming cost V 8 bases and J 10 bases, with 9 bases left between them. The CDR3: CASEGTEQFF. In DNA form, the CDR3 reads TGTGCCAGCGAGGGGACGGAGCAGTTCTTC.

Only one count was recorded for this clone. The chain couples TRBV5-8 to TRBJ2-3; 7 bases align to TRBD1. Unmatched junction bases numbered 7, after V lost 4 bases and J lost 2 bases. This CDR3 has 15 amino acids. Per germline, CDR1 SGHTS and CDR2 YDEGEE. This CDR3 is CASSLRDRYTDTQYF. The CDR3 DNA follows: TGTGCCAGCAGCCTTCGGGACAGATACACAGATACGCAGTATTTT.

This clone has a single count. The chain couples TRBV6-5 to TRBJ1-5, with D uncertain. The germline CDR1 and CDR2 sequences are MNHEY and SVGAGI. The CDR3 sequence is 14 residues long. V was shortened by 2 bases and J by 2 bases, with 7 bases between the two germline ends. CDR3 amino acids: CASSYGVGNQPQHF. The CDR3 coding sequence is TGTGCCAGCAGTTACGGGGTTGGCAATCAGCCCCAGCATTTT.

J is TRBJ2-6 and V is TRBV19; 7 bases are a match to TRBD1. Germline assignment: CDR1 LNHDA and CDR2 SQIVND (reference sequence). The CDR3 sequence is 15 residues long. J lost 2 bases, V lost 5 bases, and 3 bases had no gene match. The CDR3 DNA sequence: TGTGCCAGTAGTGAAACAGGGGCTGGGGCCAACGTCCTGACTTTC. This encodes CASSETGAGANVLTF.

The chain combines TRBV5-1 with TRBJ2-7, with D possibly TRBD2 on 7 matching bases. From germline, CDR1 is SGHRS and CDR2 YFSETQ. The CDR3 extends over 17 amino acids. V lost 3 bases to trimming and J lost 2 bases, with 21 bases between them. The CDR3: CASSSAGEGEGPYEQYF. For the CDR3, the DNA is TGCGCCAGCAGCTCTGCCGGTGAGGGGGAGGGGCCCTACGAGCAGTACTTC.

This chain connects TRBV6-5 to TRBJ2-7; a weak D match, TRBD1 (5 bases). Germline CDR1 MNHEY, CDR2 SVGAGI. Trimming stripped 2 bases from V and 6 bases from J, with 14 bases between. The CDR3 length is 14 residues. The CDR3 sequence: CASSYQGIGAEQYF. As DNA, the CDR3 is TGTGCCAGCAGTTACCAGGGTATTGGAGCCGAGCAGTACTTC.

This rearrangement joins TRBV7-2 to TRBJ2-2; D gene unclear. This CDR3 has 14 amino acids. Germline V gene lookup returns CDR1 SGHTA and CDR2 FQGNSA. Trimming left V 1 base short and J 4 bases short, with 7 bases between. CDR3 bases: TGTGCCAGCAGCTTAGGAACAGCCACCGGGGAGCTGTTTTTT. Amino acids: CASSLGTATGELFF.

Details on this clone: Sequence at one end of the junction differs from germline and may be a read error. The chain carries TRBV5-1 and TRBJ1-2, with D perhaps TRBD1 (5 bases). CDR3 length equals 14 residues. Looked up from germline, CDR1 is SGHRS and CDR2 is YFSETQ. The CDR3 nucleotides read TGCGCCAGCAGCTTGGCGGTGGGGGACTACGGCTACACCTTC. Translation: CASSLAVGDYGYTF.

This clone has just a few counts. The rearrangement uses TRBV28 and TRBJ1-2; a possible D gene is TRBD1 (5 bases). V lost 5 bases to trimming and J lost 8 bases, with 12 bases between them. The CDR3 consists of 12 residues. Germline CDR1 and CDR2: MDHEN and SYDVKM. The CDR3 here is CASSLQGTGYTF. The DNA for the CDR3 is TGTGCCAGCAGTCTTCAAGGGACGGGCTACACCTTC.

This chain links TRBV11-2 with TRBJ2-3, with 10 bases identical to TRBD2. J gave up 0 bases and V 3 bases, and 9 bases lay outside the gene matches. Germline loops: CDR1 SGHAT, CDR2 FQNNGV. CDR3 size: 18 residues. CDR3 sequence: CASSFASGGGSSTDTQYF. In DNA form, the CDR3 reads TGTGCCAGCAGCTTTGCTAGCGGGGGCGGGAGTAGCACAGATACGCAGTATTTT.

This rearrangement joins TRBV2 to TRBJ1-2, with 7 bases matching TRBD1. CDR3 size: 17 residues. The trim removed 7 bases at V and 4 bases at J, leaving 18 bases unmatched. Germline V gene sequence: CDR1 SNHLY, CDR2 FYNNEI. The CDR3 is CASTYNNIGTDSYGYTF. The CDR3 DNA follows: TGTGCCAGCACCTATAACAATATCGGGACAGATAGCTATGGCTACACCTTC.

The CDR3 here is CASSLGPLSNSPLHF. As DNA, the CDR3 is TGTGCCAGCAGCTTGGGCCCACTTTCCAATTCACCCCTCCACTTT. J is TRBJ1-6 and V is TRBV7-2, with no clear D. The CDR3 runs to 15 residues. The V end lost 3 bases, the J end lost 7 bases, and 13 bases lay between the germline ends. The germline V gene encodes CDR1 SGHTA and CDR2 FQGNSA.